Included here is one T cell receptor beta chain sequence, with context. In this sample, this clone turned up once. The antigen it recognizes is unknown. No base qualities exist here, and no much larger clone lies one base off it. V is pruned by 7 bases and J by 8 bases, leaving 13 bases of the junction without a gene match. CDR1 is given as SQVTM and CDR2 as ANQGSEA, both from the germline V gene. The CDR3 contains 16 residues, cysteine and phenylalanine counted. The CDR3 DNA has 48 bases and is translated from base 1. The protocol used for the library was the immunoSEQ multiplex PCR assay. The authors' pipeline ran thus. A statistical classification framework was built to diagnose cytomegalovirus status from the catalog of TCR beta chain sequences. Held by TCRdb, this immuneACCESS table contains in-frame sequences only and omits some clones. Under half of the omission traces to an unresolved V gene where checked; the cause of the rest is unknown. The DNA gave D and trimming, while V, J and clone size come from that table. The sample includes approximately 300,000 clones, with roughly 85% observed a single time. More than 0.8% of the sample lies in the top ten.

Donors formed part of the validation cohort, which comprised 120 subjects and was distinct from the first cohort of several hundred subjects. The source of the sample is a study of cytomegalovirus exposure and HLA in healthy donors (dated by TCRdb to between 2016 and 2019). In the study overall: A later analysis indicated that the roughly 120 validation repertoires were generated on the platform also employed for the approximately 700 repertoires of the first cohort. The study aimed to test whether signatures of past pathogen exposure could be identified by cataloging public T cell receptors. A separate validation cohort of over 95 different subjects was used in addition to the roughly 620-subject first cohort. To predict cytomegalovirus infection status, the study combined high-throughput TCR immunosequencing, statistical association of individual TCRs with disease status, and machine learning. The paper as a whole reports these results and caveats: According to the authors, the approach could potentially be generalized to other disease states and immunological phenotypes. In vitro tests confirmed that three of the cytomegalovirus-associated TCR beta chains recognize cytomegalovirus antigens. While some public TCRs were present in many individuals, most TCR sequences turned up only very rarely across donors. In both the original and validation cohorts, the classifier was reported to diagnose cytomegalovirus status with high specificity and sensitivity. In a later analysis, TCRs clustered in the first cohort were found to also tend to co-occur in the roughly 120 validation repertoires, with approximately 95% of cluster scores above 0. In the study, about 150 TCR beta chains were listed as associated with cytomegalovirus. A later analysis lacked HLA typing for the validation cohort, so it scored co-occurrence in that cohort across all 110 or so repertoires.

The sequencing sample was made of PBMCs. The TCR was taken from a young woman in good health and CMV-seronegative. Recombination linked TRBV29-1 to TRBJ2-1, and 14 junctional nucleotides match TRBD2. The bases are TGCAGCGCCCGGGGGACTAGCGGGAGTGCGGGCTATGAGCAGTTCTTC. Its protein is CSARGTSGSAGYEQFF.